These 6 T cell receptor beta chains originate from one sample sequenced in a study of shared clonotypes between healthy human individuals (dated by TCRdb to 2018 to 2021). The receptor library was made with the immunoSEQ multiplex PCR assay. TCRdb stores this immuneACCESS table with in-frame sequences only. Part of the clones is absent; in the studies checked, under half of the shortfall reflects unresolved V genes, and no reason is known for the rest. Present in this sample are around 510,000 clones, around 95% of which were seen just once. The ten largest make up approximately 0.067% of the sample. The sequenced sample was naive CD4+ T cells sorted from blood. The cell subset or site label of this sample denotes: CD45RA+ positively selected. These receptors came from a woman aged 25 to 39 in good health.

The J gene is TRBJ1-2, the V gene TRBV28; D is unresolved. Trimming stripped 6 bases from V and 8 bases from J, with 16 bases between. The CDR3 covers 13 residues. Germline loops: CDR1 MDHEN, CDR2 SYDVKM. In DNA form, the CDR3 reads TGTGCCAGCAGCCTTCCTCTACGGCGCGGCTACACCTTC. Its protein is CASSLPLRRGYTF.

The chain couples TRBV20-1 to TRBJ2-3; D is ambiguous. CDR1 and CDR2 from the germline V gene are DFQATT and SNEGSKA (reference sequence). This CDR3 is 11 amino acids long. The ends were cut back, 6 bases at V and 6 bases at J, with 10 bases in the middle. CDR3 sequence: CSAAARDTQYF. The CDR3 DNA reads TGCAGTGCCGCGGCCCGGGATACGCAGTATTTT.

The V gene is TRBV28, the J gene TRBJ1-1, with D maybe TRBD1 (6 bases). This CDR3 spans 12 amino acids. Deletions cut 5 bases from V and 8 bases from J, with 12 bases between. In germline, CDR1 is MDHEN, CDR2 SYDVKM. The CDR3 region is CASSIQGLEAFF. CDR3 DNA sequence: TGTGCCAGCAGTATACAGGGTCTGGAAGCTTTCTTT.

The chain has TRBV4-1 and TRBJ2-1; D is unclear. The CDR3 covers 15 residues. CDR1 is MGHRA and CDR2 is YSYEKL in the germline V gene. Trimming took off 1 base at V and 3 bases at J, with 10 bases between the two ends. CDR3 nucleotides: TGCGCCAGCAGCCAAGTACCAACCAGCTACAATGAGCAGTTCTTC. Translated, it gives CASSQVPTSYNEQFF.

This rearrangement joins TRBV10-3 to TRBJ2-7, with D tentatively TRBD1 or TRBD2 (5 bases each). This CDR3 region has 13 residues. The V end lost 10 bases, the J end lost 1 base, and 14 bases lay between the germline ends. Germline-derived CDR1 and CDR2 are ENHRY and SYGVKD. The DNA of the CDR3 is TGTGCCACCAATAGGGACCTTTCCTACGAGCAGTACTTC. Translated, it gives CATNRDLSYEQYF.

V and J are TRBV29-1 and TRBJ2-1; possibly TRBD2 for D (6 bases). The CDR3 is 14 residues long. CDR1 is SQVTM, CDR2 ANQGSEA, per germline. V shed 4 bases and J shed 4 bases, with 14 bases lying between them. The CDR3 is CSVVGRSEYNEQFF. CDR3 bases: TGCAGCGTTGTTGGGAGGAGTGAGTACAATGAGCAGTTCTTC.